This T cell receptor (beta chain) was captured by sequencing in a study of response to subunit inactivated influenza vaccine. Study outcomes and limitations: The authors suggested that few new T cells are recruited per seasonal influenza vaccination.

TCRdb re-analysed the RT-PCR reads in MiXCR, keeping a single row per CDR3 protein. This sample has about 700,000 distinct CDR3 sequences, with around 15% found just once. This clonotype was seen a handful of times. Its specificity is not known. CDR3 length: 12 residues. CDR1 is SGHRS and CDR2 is YFSETQ in the germline V gene. The V and J ends lost 4 bases and 9 bases respectively, with 11 bases between them. Here the sequenced sample was PBMCs from blood, taken 14 to 15 days before vaccination. The TCR sequence derives from a man over 45 who received an inactivated influenza vaccine. The V call is TRBV5-1, the J call TRBJ2-1; D is possibly TRBD1 (6 bases). In DNA form, the CDR3 reads TGCGCCAGCAGCCCAGGGGAACGTGAGCAGTTCTTC. It codes for CASSPGEREQFF.